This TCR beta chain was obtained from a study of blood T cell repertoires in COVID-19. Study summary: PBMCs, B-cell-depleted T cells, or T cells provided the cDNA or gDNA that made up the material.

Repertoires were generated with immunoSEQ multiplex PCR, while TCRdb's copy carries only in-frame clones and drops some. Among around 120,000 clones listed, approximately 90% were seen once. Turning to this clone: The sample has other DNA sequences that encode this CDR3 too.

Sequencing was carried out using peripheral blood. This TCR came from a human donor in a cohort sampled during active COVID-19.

The CDR3 coding sequence is TGTGCCAGCAGCCCGGGGACAGTCTATAATTCACCCCTCCACTTT. This encodes CASSPGTVYNSPLHF. The gene calls are TRBV5-5 and TRBJ1-6, with TRBD1 matching 7 bases. This CDR3 is built from 15 residues. Germline lookup yields CDR1 SGHKS and CDR2 YYEKEE (reference sequence). The trim removed 4 bases at V and 3 bases at J, leaving 4 bases unmatched.